These 29 T cell receptor beta chains came from one sample sequenced in a study of cytomegalovirus exposure and HLA in healthy donors. With 60 Vbeta and 13 Jbeta primers, the PCR was carried out. Profiled with immunoSEQ multiplex PCR; TCRdb holds only in-frame clones, not every one. The sample contains around 200,000 clones, 70% to 85% of which appear only once. Material: PBMCs. Receptor source: a woman under 40 in good health and CMV-seropositive.

The rearrangement uses TRBV11-3 and TRBJ2-2, with 7 bases identical to TRBD2. The CDR3 loop spans 16 amino acids. V trimming: 7 bases; J trimming: 5 bases; junction bases outside the gene matches: 13. The germline V gene has CDR1 SGHNT and CDR2 YENEEA. CDR3 in amino acids: CASTPLEGGWTGELFF. As DNA, the CDR3 is TGTGCCAGCACTCCCTTGGAGGGAGGGTGGACCGGGGAGCTGTTTTTT.

The rearrangement links TRBV21-1 to TRBJ2-3; the D call in the table, TRBD1, was not verified against the DNA. TRBV21-1 is a pseudogene locus. The CDR3 runs to 16 residues. CDR3 bases: TGTGCCAGCAGCAAAGCGTTTGGGCCGAGCACAGATACGCAGTATTTT. This encodes CASSKAFGPSTDTQYF.

This rearrangement joins TRBV27 to TRBJ1-1; TRBD1 matches 7 bases. This CDR3 is 16 amino acids long. V lost 5 bases to trimming and J lost 5 bases; unmatched junction nucleotides: 14. Germline V gene sequence: CDR1 MNHEY, CDR2 SMNVEV (reference sequence). The CDR3 protein is CASSPTIHRGTTEAFF. CDR3 bases: TGTGCCAGCAGTCCGACGATTCACAGGGGAACGACTGAAGCTTTCTTT.

The gene calls are TRBV25-1 and TRBJ2-1, with TRBD1 as a possible D gene (5 bases). CDR1 is MGHDK, CDR2 SYGVNS, per germline. The ends were cut back, 3 bases at V and 1 base at J, with 7 bases in the middle. The CDR3 extends over 14 amino acids. CDR3 nucleotide sequence: TGTGCCAGCAGTGATCAGGGTTCCTACAATGAGCAGTTCTTC. Translated: CASSDQGSYNEQFF.

The genes are TRBV11-2 and TRBJ1-2; D gene unclear. The CDR3 has 13 amino acids. V lost 4 bases, J lost 4 bases, and 10 bases lay in between. The germline V gene encodes CDR1 SGHAT and CDR2 FQNNGV. The CDR3 DNA is TGTGCCAGCAGCTCCTTCCAGATCTATGGCTACACCTTC. This translates into CASSSFQIYGYTF. Looking up the rest from reference TRBV11-2 and TRBJ1-2 gives the full variable domain: EAGVAQSPRYKIIEKRQSVAFWCNPISGHATLYWYQQILGQGPKLLIQFQNNGVVDDSQLPKDRFSAERLKGVDSTLKIQPAKLEDSAVYLCASSSFQIYGYTFGSGTRLTVV.

The CDR3 region is CASSEQGGYEQYF. In DNA, the CDR3 is TGCGCCAGCAGTGAGCAGGGTGGCTACGAGCAGTACTTC. The J gene is TRBJ2-7, the V gene TRBV10-1; D is perhaps TRBD1 (5 bases). Trimming shortened V by 2 bases and J by 3 bases, and 8 bases separated the two germline ends. Germline V CDR1 and CDR2: WNHNN, SYGVQD (reference sequence). CDR3 length equals 13 residues.

The CDR3 here is CASSGQGMNTEAFF. CDR3 bases: TGTGCCAGCAGCGGACAGGGGATGAACACTGAAGCTTTCTTT. The chain carries TRBV27 and TRBJ1-1, with 9 bases matching TRBD1. J lost 0 bases, V lost 6 bases, and 2 bases had no gene match. The CDR3 is 14 residues long. Germline CDR1 MNHEY, CDR2 SMNVEV (reference sequence).

This chain connects TRBV4-2 to TRBJ2-5, with 11 bases matching TRBD2. There are 17 residues in the CDR3. Trimming at V came to 10 bases and at J to 3 bases, leaving 16 bases not matched to a gene. Germline values: CDR1 LGHNA, CDR2 YNFKEQ. The CDR3 protein is CATPNSYSGGAEETQYF. CDR3 DNA sequence: TGTGCCACCCCAAACTCTTATAGCGGGGGGGCAGAAGAGACCCAGTACTTC.

The table lists this clone with a count of one. Other DNA sequences in this sample translate to the same CDR3. The rearrangement uses TRBV27 and TRBJ1-5, with D unclear. The CDR3 has 13 residues. V was shortened by 1 base and J by 5 bases, with 6 bases between the two germline ends. The germline V gene has CDR1 MNHEY and CDR2 SMNVEV (reference sequence). The CDR3 spells CASSLFGDQPQHF. CDR3 nucleotide sequence: TGTGCCAGCAGTTTATTCGGGGATCAGCCCCAGCATTTT.

V gene TRBV4-2 combines with J gene TRBJ2-5; maybe TRBD1 (6 bases). The CDR3 is 15 amino acids. Germline CDR1 is LGHNA and CDR2 is YNFKEQ. V gave up 2 bases and J gave up 5 bases, with 15 bases separating them. Written as DNA, the CDR3 is TGTGCCAGCAGCCAAAGTAACAGGGCTTCGGAGACCCAGTACTTC. Translated: CASSQSNRASETQYF.

This sequence joins TRBV4-2 and TRBJ2-2; TRBD2 matches at 9 bases. Germline V lookup: CDR1 LGHNA, CDR2 YNFKEQ. The CDR3 length is 15 residues. V shed 4 bases, J shed 1 base, and the junction held 1 base outside the gene matches. The CDR3 bases are TGTGCCAGCAGCCGAGCGGGAGGGAACACCGGGGAGCTGTTTTTT. The encoded protein is CASSRAGGNTGELFF.

The gene calls are TRBV6-1 and TRBJ2-5; D is unresolved. The J call may be mistaken, given a closer DNA end match to TRBJ2-7. Germline assignment: CDR1 MNHNS and CDR2 SASEGT. The CDR3 has 12 amino acids. The CDR3 reads CASRGPSYEQYF. The CDR3 bases are TGTGCCAGCAGGGGCCCCTCCTACGAGCAGTACTTC.

This clone was found once. The V and J genes are TRBV4-1 and TRBJ2-2; 9 nucleotides align to TRBD2. The CDR3 sequence is 16 residues long. V dropped 3 bases and J dropped 5; count of bases not matched to a gene: 7. Looked up from germline, CDR1 is MGHRA and CDR2 is YSYEKL. The CDR3 nucleotides are TGCGCCAGCAGCCAGAAGACTAGCGGTGGGACCGGGGAGCTGTTTTTT. Translated, it gives CASSQKTSGGTGELFF.

The chain joins TRBV4-1 to TRBJ1-2; D call uncertain. The length of the CDR3 is 14 residues. The ends were cut back, 4 bases at V and 6 bases at J, with 15 bases in the middle. Germline V CDR1 and CDR2: MGHRA, YSYEKL. In nucleotides, the CDR3 is TGCGCCAGCAGCCCCTCCAGGAGGACGGATGGCTACACCTTC. Its translation: CASSPSRRTDGYTF.

Details on this clone: Additional DNA sequences in this sample encode the identical CDR3. The chain combines TRBV6-1 with TRBJ2-5; 8 bases align to TRBD2. Losses at the gene ends were 0 bases for V and 5 bases for J; bases not matched to a gene: 5. Per the germline V gene, CDR1 is MNHNS and CDR2 is SASEGT. CDR3 length equals 15 residues. CDR3 residues: CASSEALTGGETQYF. CDR3 DNA sequence: TGTGCCAGCAGTGAAGCGCTCACGGGGGGGGAGACCCAGTACTTC.

The chain has TRBV5-1 and TRBJ2-7; 8 bases agree with TRBD2. The CDR3 is made up of 16 amino acids. Germline V gives CDR1 SGHRS, CDR2 YFSETQ. V shed 0 bases and J 4 bases; nucleotides not matched to a gene: 9. The CDR3, as DNA: TGCGCCAGCAGCTTGGGCAGCGGGGGAAGTGGATACGAGCAGTACTTC. This gives the protein CASSLGSGGSGYEQYF.

This rearrangement joins TRBV27 to TRBJ1-2; D is unclear. This CDR3 has 19 amino acids. Germline CDR1 and CDR2: MNHEY and SMNVEV (reference sequence). Trimming took off 6 bases at V and 4 bases at J, with 30 bases between the two ends. The CDR3 coding sequence is TGTGCCAGCAGCGACACAGCCGCAGGCCTAATAAACCCATTCTATGGCTACACCTTC. Amino acid sequence: CASSDTAAGLINPFYGYTF.

The chain joins TRBV6-4 to TRBJ2-3; tentative D call: TRBD2 (6 bases). The CDR3 sequence is 13 residues long. Germline CDR1 reads MRHNA; CDR2 reads SNTAGT. V was cut by 5 bases and J by 0 bases, with 6 bases left in between. DNA for the CDR3: TGTGCCAGCAGTAGCGGGAGCACAGATACGCAGTATTTT. Amino acids: CASSSGSTDTQYF.

The chain joins TRBV29-1 to TRBJ1-1; TRBD1 aligns across 7 bases. Germline V gene data show CDR1 as SQVTM and CDR2 as ANQGSEA. Trimming cost V 7 bases and J 1 base; bases outside gene matches: 3. The CDR3 totals 12 residues. CDR3 region: CSGQGGNTEAFF. CDR3 nucleotides: TGCAGCGGACAGGGTGGGAACACTGAAGCTTTCTTT. Drawing the rest from reference TRBV29-1 and TRBJ1-1, the complete variable domain is SAVISQKPSRDICQRGTSLTIQCQVDSQVTMMFWYRQQPGQSLTLIATANQGSEATYESGFVIDKFPISRPNLTFSTLTVSNMSPEDSSIYLCSGQGGNTEAFFGQGTRLTVV.

The CDR3 sequence: CASSTGLTPYNEQFF. CDR3 nucleotide sequence: TGTGCCAGCTCAACGGGACTGACTCCTTACAATGAGCAGTTCTTC. The chain uses TRBV18 and TRBJ2-1; D possibly corresponds to TRBD2 (6 bases). Germline CDR1 and CDR2: KGHSH and LQKENI. V was trimmed by 5 bases and J by 4 bases, leaving 15 bases between them. This CDR3 is 15 amino acids long.

The rearrangement links TRBV5-4 to TRBJ2-7; 9 nucleotides match TRBD1. V shed 4 bases and J 5 bases; nucleotides not matched to a gene: 13. This CDR3 spans 16 amino acids. From germline, CDR1 is SGHNT and CDR2 YYREEE (reference sequence). The CDR3 sequence: CASSPFPGTGSNEQYF. CDR3 in DNA: TGTGCCAGCAGCCCTTTCCCCGGGACAGGGAGTAACGAGCAGTACTTC.

CDR3 protein: CASSQDPTSWETQYF. The CDR3 nucleotides read TGCGCCAGCAGCCAAGATCCCACGAGTTGGGAGACCCAGTACTTC. The chain recombines TRBV4-1 with TRBJ2-5; D is unresolved. V lost 0 bases and J 5 bases, leaving 13 bases between the germline ends. This CDR3 spans 15 amino acids. CDR1 is MGHRA and CDR2 is YSYEKL in the germline V gene.

The chain has TRBV11-3 and TRBJ1-2; D gene unclear. The CDR3 extends over 13 amino acids. Germline V gene data show CDR1 as SGHNT and CDR2 as YENEEA. The V end lost 5 bases, the J end lost 1 base, and 8 bases lay between the germline ends. For the CDR3, the DNA is TGTGCCAGCAGCCCAGACAATAACTATGGCTACACCTTC. This gives the protein CASSPDNNYGYTF.

CDR3: CASSPPSEVTQYF. The CDR3 nucleotides are TGTGCCAGCAGCCCCCCGTCGGAGGTCACGCAGTATTTT. This chain links TRBV4-2 with TRBJ2-3; D might be TRBD2 (5 bases). Germline V CDR1 and CDR2: LGHNA, YNFKEQ. CDR3 size: 13 residues. V lost 4 bases and J lost 9, with 14 bases in between.

V is TRBV14 and J is TRBJ2-2; no clear D. The V end lost 4 bases, the J end lost 5 bases, and 8 bases lay between the germline ends. Germline V gene lookup returns CDR1 SGHDN and CDR2 FVKESK. There are 13 residues in the CDR3. CDR3 sequence: CASSRRVTGELFF. The CDR3 DNA sequence: TGTGCCAGCAGCCGACGGGTTACCGGGGAGCTGTTTTTT.

This clone was observed a single time. The chain uses TRBV4-1 and TRBJ1-5, with a tentative D call TRBD1 (6 bases). Germline values: CDR1 MGHRA, CDR2 YSYEKL. There are 16 residues in the CDR3. V gave up 2 bases and J gave up 2 bases, with 13 bases separating them. The CDR3 nucleotides are TGCGCCAGCAGCCAATCGGGGGGCTGGGGCAATCAGCCCCAGCATTTT. The encoded protein is CASSQSGGWGNQPQHF.

The CDR3 DNA sequence: TGTGCCAGCAGCTCACCGGGTTACACCACTGAAGCTTTCTTT. Its protein product is CASSSPGYTTEAFF. The chain joins TRBV11-3 to TRBJ1-1; D is ambiguous. Germline V gene sequence: CDR1 SGHNT, CDR2 YENEEA. V was clipped by 4 bases and J by 4 bases, with 13 bases between them. The CDR3 contains 14 residues. Filled out from reference TRBV11-3 and TRBJ1-1, the complete variable domain reads EAGVVQSPRYKIIEKKQPVAFWCNPISGHNTLYWYLQNLGQGPELLIRYENEEAVDDSQLPKDRFSAERLKGVDSTLKIQPAELGDSAVYLCASSSPGYTTEAFFGQGTRLTVV.

The chain joins TRBV13 to TRBJ1-3; 12 nucleotides line up with TRBD1. V was pared by 4 bases and J by 4 bases, with 14 bases of the junction left unmatched. The CDR3 runs 19 residues. Germline loops: CDR1 PRHDT, CDR2 FYEKMQ (reference sequence). The CDR3 DNA sequence: TGTGCCAGCAGCTCAACGGCAGGGCGGGGACAGGGGGCCGGAAACACCATATATTTT. Translating gives CASSSTAGRGQGAGNTIYF.

The chain joins TRBV4-3 to TRBJ1-3, with D uncertain. V was cut by 0 bases and J by 1 base, with 10 bases left in between. The CDR3 spans 16 residues. The germline V gene has CDR1 LGHNA and CDR2 YSLEER. Written as DNA, the CDR3 is TGCGCCAGCAGCCAAGATCCCACAGTTTCTGGAAACACCATATATTTT. Translation: CASSQDPTVSGNTIYF.